This T cell receptor beta chain was sequenced in a study of early T cells in non-severe SARS-CoV-2 infection. TCRdb ran MiXCR on the 5' RACE reads and lists one entry per CDR3 protein. The sample lists about 56,000 distinct CDR3 sequences, 10% to 13% occurring once. Findings of the study overall: CD4 and private specificities were missed by VDJdb matching, which favored anti-spike CD8 responses.

In regard to this clonotype: The antigen remains undetermined.

The sequencing input was whole blood. The TCR sequence derives from an adult who was a healthcare worker with PCR-confirmed SARS-CoV-2 infection or an uninfected control (not recorded which).

In nucleotides, the CDR3 is TGCAGTGCCCCTGTAGCGGGGAAAGGAGATACGCAGTATTTT. This sequence encodes CSAPVAGKGDTQYF. The V gene is TRBV20-1, the J gene TRBJ2-3; 8 bases agree with TRBD2. Germline CDR1 and CDR2: DFQATT and SNEGSKA (reference sequence). This CDR3 is built from 14 residues. Trimming cost V 6 bases and J 5 bases; bases outside gene matches: 10.